Reported below is one TCR beta chain. The antigen is unknown. The PCR was carried out with 60 Vbeta primers and 13 Jbeta primers. Sequencing was performed with immunoSEQ multiplex PCR; in TCRdb, only in-frame clones are kept and a portion is missing. Of 180,000 or so clones in the sample, about three quarters were seen once. The data belong to a study of cytomegalovirus exposure and HLA in healthy donors. The CDR3 is made up of 15 amino acids. V dropped 3 bases and J dropped 8; count of bases not matched to a gene: 9. The germline V gene encodes CDR1 MNHNY and CDR2 SVGAGI (reference sequence). Study results and caveats: Common viral pathogens were later found to be apparently linked to several of the most significant clusters. Among the CMV-associated chains, three were confirmed in vitro as specific for CMV antigens.

The sequence came from a man aged 45 to 65 in good health and CMV-seropositive. The chain couples TRBV6-6 to TRBJ2-1; 8 bases agree with TRBD2. The sample taken for sequencing was PBMCs. The CDR3: CASSYGTSMADEQFF. The CDR3 DNA follows: TGTGCCAGCAGTTATGGGACTAGTATGGCCGATGAGCAGTTCTTC.